This record covers a single T cell receptor (beta chain). This sample stems from a study of PD-L1 blockade in urothelial cancer. About the research overall: Specimens of blood held a median count of approximately 150,000 T cells.

J gave up 7 bases and V 0 bases, and 4 bases lay outside the gene matches. The CDR3 has 15 residues. The germline gives CDR1 LNHNV, CDR2 YYDKDF (reference sequence). TCRdb keeps only in-frame clones here, not all; method: immunoSEQ multiplex PCR. Found here are approximately 110,000 clones, roughly 84% of them singletons; the top ten hold roughly 2.2%. This rearrangement joins TRBV15 to TRBJ2-7; 12 bases are shared with TRBD2. The sample was PBMCs, taken around atezolizumab (anti-PD-L1) treatment. The TCR originated in a man aged 50-60 years with urothelial cancer. The CDR3 spells CATSREPSGRGEQYF. Here the CDR3 DNA reads TGTGCCACCAGCAGAGAACCTAGCGGGAGGGGTGAGCAGTACTTC.